The 12 T cell receptor beta chains in this list originate from one sample, sequenced in a study of shared clonotypes between healthy human individuals (dated by TCRdb to about 2020). To prepare the library, the immunoSEQ multiplex PCR assay was applied. Entries here come from immuneACCESS through TCRdb and include only in-frame sequences with V and J called. Some clones fail to appear in such tables; in the studies checked, an unresolved V gene covers under half of the shortfall, and the cause of the remainder is unknown. For this sample the table gives more than 550,000 clones, of which 72% were detected only once. In total, the top ten clones hold less than 2% of the sample. The sequencing sample was made of memory CD4+ T cells sorted from blood. Sample cell subset or site, as interpreted from the label and publication: CD45RA-negative fraction. Receptor source: a woman aged 30 to 39 in good health.

This sequence joins TRBV27 and TRBJ1-3, with a possible D match to TRBD1 (5 bases). This CDR3 is 15 amino acids long. Deletions cut 2 bases from V and 4 bases from J, with 12 bases between. Looked up from germline, CDR1 is MNHEY and CDR2 is SMNVEV (reference sequence). Here the CDR3 reads CASSLRRGAGNTIYF. In nucleotides, the CDR3 is TGTGCCAGCAGTTTAAGGAGGGGCGCAGGAAACACCATATATTTT.

The J gene is TRBJ1-5, the V gene TRBV19; D is unresolved. V lost 3 bases, J lost 9 bases, and 9 bases lay in between. This CDR3 contains 12 residues. The germline CDR1 and CDR2 sequences are LNHDA and SQIVND (reference sequence). The CDR3 region is CASSIDPGPQHF. The CDR3 coding sequence is TGTGCCAGTAGTATTGATCCAGGGCCCCAGCATTTT.

The chain combines TRBV28 with TRBJ2-7, with 9 bases that match TRBD2. Germline CDR1 reads MDHEN; CDR2 reads SYDVKM. This CDR3 spans 14 amino acids. Germline trimming cut 5 bases from V and 0 bases from J; bases unmatched to any gene: 2. CDR3 in DNA: TGTGCCAGCAGTCAGACTAGCGGCTCCTACGAGCAGTACTTC. Translating it yields CASSQTSGSYEQYF.

There are a few counts of this clone. V gene TRBV28 combines with J gene TRBJ2-7, with 10 bases aligning to TRBD1. The CDR3 is 16 residues long. Per the germline V gene, CDR1 is MDHEN and CDR2 is SYDVKM. With 7 bases clipped from V and 6 bases from J, the junction kept 15 bases outside the gene matches. The CDR3 sequence is CASNAPTGTGVGEQYF. DNA for the CDR3: TGTGCCAGCAACGCACCGACCGGGACAGGGGTGGGCGAGCAGTACTTC.

The rearrangement joins TRBV2 to TRBJ1-1; D is unresolved. Between the trimmed V and J ends, which lost 0 bases and 3 bases, there was a span of 11 bases. The germline gives CDR1 SNHLY, CDR2 FYNNEI. The CDR3 is 15 residues long. CDR3 sequence reads: CASSEAWVGDTEAFF. CDR3 in DNA: TGTGCCAGCAGTGAAGCATGGGTTGGGGACACTGAAGCTTTCTTT.

This clone was picked up many times. The chain has TRBV14 and TRBJ2-7; TRBD1 matches 8 bases. V was pared by 1 base and J by 7 bases, with 3 bases of the junction left unmatched. CDR3 length: 13 amino acids. CDR1 and CDR2 (germline): SGHDN, FVKESK. The CDR3 DNA sequence: TGTGCCAGCAGCCAAGTGTGGACAGGGGAGCAGTACTTC. Translated: CASSQVWTGEQYF.

J is TRBJ1-5 and V is TRBV19; D remains unclear. Germline values: CDR1 LNHDA, CDR2 SQIVND (reference sequence). CDR3 length: 13 residues. Trimming removed 2 bases at V and 9 bases at J, with 11 bases between. The CDR3 DNA sequence: TGTGCCAGTAGTATACAAGTAGCAGGGCCCCAGCATTTT. Translating it yields CASSIQVAGPQHF.

This chain connects TRBV4-2 to TRBJ2-7; the D gene is possibly TRBD2 (5 bases). Germline lookup yields CDR1 LGHNA and CDR2 YNFKEQ. V lost 0 bases, J lost 0 bases, and 15 bases lay in between. The CDR3 is 17 residues long. The CDR3 here is CASSQDSVIGSSYEQYF. CDR3 nucleotide sequence: TGTGCCAGCAGCCAAGACAGCGTGATAGGGAGCTCCTACGAGCAGTACTTC.

This chain joins TRBV5-6 and TRBJ2-5, with 9 positions matching TRBD1. In germline, CDR1 is SGHDT, CDR2 YYEEEE. There are 16 residues in the CDR3. The V segment lost 0 bases and the J segment 4 bases; nucleotides outside the gene matches: 7. The CDR3 DNA reads as TGTGCCAGCAGCTTGGGGGTGGGACAGGGACGAGAGACCCAGTACTTC. It translates to CASSLGVGQGRETQYF.

The J gene is TRBJ2-5, the V gene TRBV2; perhaps TRBD1 as D (8 bases). Per the germline V gene, CDR1 is SNHLY and CDR2 is FYNNEI. This CDR3 has 15 amino acids. The V and J ends lost 6 bases and 5 bases respectively, with 19 bases between them. DNA for the CDR3: TGTGCCAGCAGAAACAGGGGGAGGGCCGCGGAGACCCAGTACTTC. It codes for CASRNRGRAAETQYF.

The J gene is TRBJ1-6, the V gene TRBV6-5; TRBD1 matches at 9 bases. V dropped 9 bases and J dropped 9; count of bases not matched to a gene: 12. Per the germline V gene, CDR1 is MNHEY and CDR2 is SVGAGI. The length of the CDR3 is 15 residues. Written as DNA, the CDR3 is TGTGCCAGGTCGACCTTCCGACAGGGGGGTTCACCCCTCCACTTT. The encoded protein is CARSTFRQGGSPLHF.

The rearrangement joins TRBV5-1 to TRBJ2-3, with 10 bases lining up with TRBD2. Germline V gives CDR1 SGHRS, CDR2 YFSETQ. V was clipped by 5 bases and J by 5 bases; unmatched bases: 5. This CDR3 is built from 14 residues. The CDR3 region has the DNA TGCGCCAGCAGTCAAAGACTAGCGGGAGATACGCAGTATTTT. Encoded protein: CASSQRLAGDTQYF.